This T cell receptor beta chain stems from a study of OX40 agonist ivuxolimab in advanced cancers. This CDR3 has 14 residues. Germline CDR1 is SEHNR and CDR2 is FQNEAQ (reference sequence). Between the trimmed V and J ends, which lost 1 base and 1 base, there was a span of 7 bases. Comment on this clone: What it binds is not known.

Study-level findings and limits: No determination was made of the antigen specificity of the expanded peripheral T cells.

Data came from immunoSEQ multiplex PCR; TCRdb stores just in-frame clones and leaves some out. The profile shows around 26,000 clones, approximately 81% of them singletons. The rearrangement uses TRBV7-9 and TRBJ1-1; D unclear. This receptor was identified in an adult with an advanced solid tumor such as melanoma, head and neck, liver or kidney cancer. The sequences come from CD4+ or CD8+ T cells sorted from blood, collected in a trial of the OX40 agonist ivuxolimab. Written as DNA, the CDR3 is TGTGCCAGCAGCTTAGTGGTACCGAACACTGAAGCTTTCTTT. Translation gives CASSLVVPNTEAFF.